This T cell receptor beta chain emerged from a study of T cells after yellow fever vaccination (dated by TCRdb to about 2019). Background for the entire study: Libraries from fractions with low cell numbers were prepared with the SMART-Seq v4 Ultra Low Input RNA kit. To follow T-cell clones before and after both primary and booster YFV17D yellow fever vaccination, bulk TCR alpha and beta repertoires underwent longitudinal sequencing. Two healthy male donors made up the cohort, one aged 18 to 30 years and the other aged 30 to 40 years. Bulk PBMC replicates and cell subsets were isolated from blood drawn at multiple timepoints before and after both primary and secondary immunization. General study outcomes and caveats: Most clones expanded after primary vaccination were re-detected after the booster (around 96% of CD4 and around 86% of CD8), suggesting broad memory maintenance. The study included only a couple of donors, which limits how far the findings can be generalized. Computational filtering was needed because FACS-sorted repertoires could contain abundant contaminating clonotypes from the bulk population. A small fraction of clonotypes appeared in both the CD4 and CD8 compartments, likely as a result of convergent recombination. Compared with the primary T-cell response, the secondary T-cell response was faster but weaker, reaching its peak on day 5 rather than on day 15.

The treatment or condition label for this specimen denotes: live attenuated yellow fever vaccine strain. A standard Ficoll-Paque protocol was used to isolate PBMCs from peripheral blood. Dynabeads CD4 and CD8 positive selection kits were used to isolate CD4 and CD8 T-cell fractions. RNA was extracted with TriZol from bulk PBMCs, CD4 and CD8 fractions, and dextramer-positive and dextramer-negative fractions. For CDR1 and CDR2, the germline V gene lists SGHTA and FQGTGA. Its CDR3 holds 13 amino acids, cysteine through phenylalanine. Just the 39-base CDR3 DNA is kept, in frame starting at base 1. Deletion took 2 bases off V and 6 bases off J, with a span of 11 bases between the germline ends. As concerns this clonotype: The clone's antigen remains unknown. No much larger clonotype is one base removed from it; base qualities were not supplied.

TCR cDNA was made using 5'RACE template switching, a step that added a universal primer site and unique molecular identifiers. Priming of cDNA synthesis was performed from both the TCR alpha and TCR beta constant segments. Library amplification used two PCR steps, and the second PCR step added sample barcodes and sequencing adapters. Sequencing of the libraries was done on either Illumina HiSeq 2500 (2x100 bp) or NovaSeq (2x150 bp). In the original analysis: MIGEC was used to demultiplex reads and collapse the reads into UMI consensus sequences, and MiXCR was used for V(D)J alignment. Vaccine-responding clonotypes were identified with edgeR using replicate PBMC samples, with FDR below 0.01 and a log2 fold change above 5 up to day 15 being required. Each bulk clonotype received a CD4 or CD8 identity based on whether the sequenced CD4 or CD8 repertoire contained that clonotype at higher abundance. TCRdb handled the public reads itself, with Q25 trimming in fastp and clone calling in MiXCR, and kept productive beta chains. Entries are consolidated by CDR3 protein sequence, retaining the most common genes and DNA. The V and J calls, along with clone size, are taken from TCRdb and not from the paper's own processing. The sample table lists about 210,000 distinct CDR3 sequences, 6% to 8% of them with a count of one. The ten largest clonotypes hold more than 0.85% of the sample.

Sample: CD4+ T cells sorted from PBMCs, taken on the day of the yellow fever booster vaccination. The clonotype was recovered from a man aged 25 to 45 who received the YFV17D yellow fever vaccine. This chain joins TRBV7-3 to TRBJ2-7; the D segment could be TRBD2, given 6 matching bases. The CDR3 corresponds to CASSLEGRREQYF. The nucleotide sequence reads as follows: TGTGCCAGCAGCTTAGAGGGGAGGCGCGAGCAGTACTTC.